This T cell receptor (beta chain) stems from a study of molecular identifiers for immune sequencing clone quantification. Per germline, CDR1 GTSNPN and CDR2 SVGIG (reference sequence). The CDR3 sequence is 14 residues long. Trimming took 1 base from V and 3 from J, leaving 13 bases between them. As for this clonotype: A much larger clone is a single base away; this may be a read error.

Generation of bulk TCR libraries relied on previously described methods and listed TCR primers. In TCRdb, the PCR reads were re-called with MiXCR into one record per CDR3 protein. Found here are over 600,000 distinct CDR3 sequences, nearly 20% of them singletons; the top ten hold 0.85%. Sorting defined naive CD8 T cells as CD8+CD4-CCR7+CD45RA+. The chain has TRBV30 and TRBJ2-7, with D possibly being TRBD1 (6 bases). This TCR was sampled from a human donor in good health. Some libraries in this study had Jurkat cell RNA spiked in. Sequencing was carried out using naive CD8+ T cells from blood, with Jurkat cell RNA spiked in. Subset specified: FACS-sorted CD8+CD4-CCR7+CD45RA+ naive T cells. The CDR3 protein is CAWSARGRGYEQYF. The DNA for the CDR3 is TGTGCCTGGAGTGCCCGGGGCAGGGGCTACGAGCAGTACTTC. Looking up the rest from reference TRBV30 and TRBJ2-7 gives the full variable domain: SQTIHQWPATLVQPVGSPLSLECTVEGTSNPNLYWYRQAAGRGLQLLFYSVGIGQISSEVPQNLSASRPQDRQFILSSKKLLLSDSGFYLCAWSARGRGYEQYFGPGTRLTVT.